This is a list of T cell receptor beta chains from one sample in a study of tumor-infiltrating lymphocytes in primary liver carcinoma. Each CDR3 protein gets one entry after TCRdb re-called the multiplex PCR reads with MiXCR. The sample holds 300,000 to 400,000 distinct CDR3 sequences; about 65% are singletons and the top ten take under 8%. The sample comprised peripheral blood. These receptors all come from a man between 40 and 49 years old with primary liver carcinoma and hepatitis B virus infection. CDR3s include the opening cysteine and the closing phenylalanine or tryptophan. Each record gives: D gene, J gene, V gene, clone size, CDR3 protein, CDR3 DNA. D genes are given only for firm matches. A clone size is listed for some rows: how often the clone was seen (once, few, many), or a class if it is expanded.

d_gene: .
j_gene: TRBJ1-1
v_gene: TRBV6-2/TRBV6-3
abundance: .
CDR3aa: CASSFGLANTEAFF
CDR3nt: TGTGCCAGCAGTTTCGGGTTGGCGAACACTGAGGCTTTTTTT

d_gene: .
j_gene: TRBJ2-3
v_gene: TRBV11-2
abundance: .
CDR3aa: CAISFTDTQYF
CDR3nt: TGTGCCATCAGCTTTACAGATACTCAGTATTTT

d_gene: .
j_gene: TRBJ2-1
v_gene: TRBV20-1
abundance: .
CDR3aa: CSASVGLAMDEQFF
CDR3nt: TGCAGTGCTAGTGTCGGTCTGGCCATGGATGAGCAGTTCTTC

d_gene: TRBD2
j_gene: TRBJ2-3
v_gene: TRBV10-3
abundance: .
CDR3aa: CAISGSAGGFDTQYF
CDR3nt: TGTGCCATCAGTGGCTCAGCGGGAGGGTTCGATACGCAGTATTTT

d_gene: TRBD1
j_gene: TRBJ1-1
v_gene: TRBV25-1
abundance: few
CDR3aa: CASRGQGNTEAFF
CDR3nt: TGTGCCAGCAGGGGACAGGGGAACACTGAAGCTTTCTTT

d_gene: TRBD2
j_gene: TRBJ2-4
v_gene: TRBV5-4
abundance: .
CDR3aa: CASSIRLAGLQNIHYF
CDR3nt: TGTGCCAGCAGCATACGACTAGCGGGGTTACAAAACATTCACTACTTC

d_gene: .
j_gene: TRBJ1-1
v_gene: TRBV11-2
abundance: .
CDR3aa: CASSSDGVSTEALF
CDR3nt: TGTGCTAGCAGCTCAGATGGGGTTTCCACTGAAGCTCTCTTT

d_gene: TRBD2
j_gene: TRBJ2-1
v_gene: TRBV11-2
abundance: .
CDR3aa: CARSVTSGSQGEQFF
CDR3nt: TGTGCCAGAAGCGTAACTAGCGGGAGTCAAGGTGAGCAGTTCTTC

d_gene: TRBD1
j_gene: TRBJ2-3
v_gene: TRBV28
abundance: few
CDR3aa: CASSYTPGQGGTDTQYF
CDR3nt: TGTGCCAGCAGTTATACACCGGGACAGGGGGGCACAGATACGCAGTATTTT

d_gene: .
j_gene: TRBJ1-5
v_gene: TRBV5-5
abundance: .
CDR3aa: CASSRTVSNQLQHF
CDR3nt: TGTGCCAGCAGTCGGACGGTTAGCAATCAGCTCCAGCATTTT

d_gene: .
j_gene: TRBJ2-1
v_gene: TRBV11-2
abundance: .
CDR3aa: CASSLYRLVSGLLF
CDR3nt: TGTGCCAGCAGCTTATACAGGCTAGTTAGTGGGCTGCTCTTC

d_gene: .
j_gene: TRBJ2-5
v_gene: TRBV11-2
abundance: .
CDR3aa: CASSGWTPGSPRGTQYF
CDR3nt: TGTGCCAGCAGCGGTTGGACTCCAGGGTCCCCAAGGGGGACCCAGTACTTC

d_gene: .
j_gene: TRBJ2-1
v_gene: TRBV11-2
abundance: .
CDR3aa: CASSSARHRQRDEQFF
CDR3nt: TGTGCCAGCAGCTCCGCACGACACCGCCAGCGCGATGAGCAGTTCTTC

d_gene: .
j_gene: TRBJ2-1
v_gene: TRBV29-1
abundance: .
CDR3aa: CSVETSSDNKQFF
CDR3nt: TGCAGCGTTGAAACGTCTAGCGACAATAAGCAGTTCTTC

d_gene: .
j_gene: TRBJ2-5
v_gene: TRBV5-4
abundance: .
CDR3aa: CASSLITGVGETQYF
CDR3nt: TGTGCCAGCAGCTTGATTACGGGAGTGGGAGAGACCCAGTACTTC

d_gene: TRBD1
j_gene: TRBJ2-5
v_gene: TRBV11-2
abundance: .
CDR3aa: CGSSSRTGRQEAQYF
CDR3nt: TGTGGCAGCAGCTCGCGGACAGGCCGGCAAGAGGCCCAGTACTTC

d_gene: .
j_gene: TRBJ1-5
v_gene: TRBV6-2/TRBV6-3
abundance: many
CDR3aa: CASSISGGPTQPQHF
CDR3nt: TGTGCCAGCAGTATCTCGGGTGGTCCAACTCAGCCCCAGCATTTT

d_gene: .
j_gene: TRBJ1-1
v_gene: TRBV10-3
abundance: many
CDR3aa: CAISLGPSDRAFF
CDR3nt: TGTGCCATCAGTCTGGGACCTTCCGATCGAGCTTTCTTT

d_gene: TRBD1
j_gene: TRBJ1-2
v_gene: TRBV4-3
abundance: many
CDR3aa: CASSQDATGENYGYTF
CDR3nt: TGCGCCAGCAGCCAAGACGCGACAGGGGAGAACTATGGCTACACCTTC

d_gene: TRBD1
j_gene: TRBJ1-2
v_gene: TRBV4-1
abundance: many
CDR3aa: CASSRIIGDRARYGYTF
CDR3nt: TGCGCCAGCAGCCGAATAATAGGGGACAGGGCCCGGTATGGCTACACCTTC

d_gene: TRBD1
j_gene: TRBJ2-1
v_gene: TRBV5-5
abundance: many
CDR3aa: CASSSWDRDYNEQFF
CDR3nt: TGTGCCAGCAGCTCGTGGGACAGGGATTACAATGAGCAGTTCTTC

d_gene: .
j_gene: TRBJ2-7
v_gene: TRBV6-2/TRBV6-3
abundance: .
CDR3aa: CVSRMEGLAGAQEQYF
CDR3nt: TGTGTCAGCCGTATGGAGGGCCTAGCAGGAGCTCAGGAGCAGTACTTC

d_gene: .
j_gene: TRBJ2-3
v_gene: TRBV30
abundance: .
CDR3aa: CAWSPEGTQYF
CDR3nt: TGTGCCTGGAGCCCCGAAGGTACGCAGTATTTT

d_gene: .
j_gene: TRBJ1-1
v_gene: TRBV6-5
abundance: .
CDR3aa: CASNPSGDRKGATEAFF
CDR3nt: TGTGCCAGCAATCCGTCCGGGGACCGAAAAGGGGCCACTGAAGCTTTCTTT

d_gene: TRBD1
j_gene: TRBJ2-7
v_gene: TRBV28
abundance: .
CDR3aa: CVTRDRDSSEQYF
CDR3nt: TGTGTCACTCGGGACAGGGATTCCTCCGAGCAGTACTTC

d_gene: TRBD2
j_gene: TRBJ2-7
v_gene: TRBV12-3/TRBV12-4
abundance: many
CDR3aa: CASSLGTRSSYEQYF
CDR3nt: TGTGCCAGCAGTTTGGGGACTAGGAGCTCCTACGAGCAGTACTTC

d_gene: TRBD1
j_gene: TRBJ2-7
v_gene: TRBV5-1
abundance: .
CDR3aa: CASSLLRGREQYF
CDR3nt: TGCGCCAGCAGCTTATTAAGGGGGCGCGAGCAGTACTTC

d_gene: .
j_gene: TRBJ1-5
v_gene: TRBV29-1
abundance: .
CDR3aa: CSVSGGGGNQPQHF
CDR3nt: TGCAGCGTAAGTGGGGGCGGGGGAAATCAGCCCCAGCATTTT

d_gene: .
j_gene: TRBJ1-5
v_gene: TRBV30
abundance: .
CDR3aa: CAWSVAGPNQPQHF
CDR3nt: TGTGCCTGGAGTGTCGCAGGGCCGAATCAGCCCCAGCATTTT

d_gene: .
j_gene: TRBJ2-6
v_gene: TRBV4-1
abundance: .
CDR3aa: CASSLQNGGFGANVLTF
CDR3nt: TGCGCCAGCAGCCTCCAGAACGGCGGCTTTGGGGCCAATGTCCTGACTTTC

d_gene: .
j_gene: TRBJ2-5
v_gene: TRBV4-2
abundance: many
CDR3aa: CASSQARDSIQETQYF
CDR3nt: TGTGCCAGCAGCCAGGCCCGAGACTCAATCCAAGAGACCCAGTACTTC

d_gene: .
j_gene: TRBJ2-5
v_gene: TRBV12-3/TRBV12-4
abundance: .
CDR3aa: CASSSQGQDTQYF
CDR3nt: TGTGCCAGCAGTTCCCAGGGCCAAGATACCCAGTACTTC

d_gene: .
j_gene: TRBJ1-2
v_gene: TRBV6-2/TRBV6-3
abundance: .
CDR3aa: CARRTGYLMNYGYTF
CDR3nt: TGTGCCCGTAGGACGGGTTACCTTATGAACTATGGCTACACCTTC

d_gene: .
j_gene: TRBJ1-5
v_gene: TRBV6-5
abundance: .
CDR3aa: CASSYEAPRLGSNQPQHF
CDR3nt: TGTGCCAGCAGTTACGAAGCCCCGAGGTTAGGCAGCAATCAGCCCCAGCATTTT

d_gene: TRBD1
j_gene: TRBJ2-1
v_gene: TRBV6-6
abundance: .
CDR3aa: CASRMTGVRHNEQFF
CDR3nt: TGTGCCAGCAGAATGACAGGGGTAAGGCACAATGAGCAGTTCTTC

d_gene: .
j_gene: TRBJ2-3
v_gene: TRBV6-1
abundance: .
CDR3aa: CASSQTGNADMQYF
CDR3nt: TGTGCCAGCAGTCAAACGGGAAACGCAGATATGCAGTATTTT

d_gene: .
j_gene: TRBJ2-1
v_gene: TRBV29-1
abundance: medium-sized
CDR3aa: CSVESNNEQFF
CDR3nt: TGCAGCGTTGAAAGCAACAATGAGCAGTTCTTC

d_gene: .
j_gene: TRBJ2-1
v_gene: TRBV12-3/TRBV12-4
abundance: many
CDR3aa: CASSFHSSYNEQFF
CDR3nt: TGTGCCAGCAGTTTTCACAGCTCCTACAATGAGCAGTTCTTC

d_gene: TRBD1
j_gene: TRBJ2-2
v_gene: TRBV4-1
abundance: many
CDR3aa: CASSQRGQGNTGELFF
CDR3nt: TGCGCCAGCAGCCAAAGGGGACAGGGAAACACCGGGGAGCTGTTTTTT

d_gene: TRBD1
j_gene: TRBJ1-2
v_gene: TRBV5-6
abundance: .
CDR3aa: CASGLPEGDRGYGYTF
CDR3nt: TGTGCCAGCGGCTTGCCTGAGGGGGACAGGGGTTATGGCTACACCTTC

d_gene: .
j_gene: TRBJ1-2
v_gene: TRBV6-2/TRBV6-3
abundance: many
CDR3aa: CASSYREFYGYTF
CDR3nt: TGTGCCAGCAGCTACAGGGAGTTCTATGGCTACACCTTC

d_gene: .
j_gene: TRBJ2-1
v_gene: TRBV5-4
abundance: .
CDR3aa: CASNPGTGNYNEQFF
CDR3nt: TGTGCAAGCAACCCCGGGACTGGAAATTACAATGAGCAGTTCTTC